This T cell receptor (beta chain) derives from a study of chemoradiotherapy in HPV16-positive cancers. Study-level results: The functional HPV-specific definition rests on just two HPV16-positive patients. During treatment, candidate HPV-specific clones and E7-related motifs expanded in tumor.

To note about this clone: Its specificity is not known.

Only in-frame clones appear in the TCRdb table, and some are missing; sequencing was by immunoSEQ multiplex PCR. There are some 19,000 clones in the sample; roughly 80% occur only once, and about 4% lies in the top ten. CDR3 length: 13 amino acids. Germline assignment: CDR1 SQVTM and CDR2 ANQGSEA. V dropped 7 bases and J dropped 4 bases, with 16 bases sitting between them. The rearrangement links TRBV29-1 to TRBJ1-2, with D uncertain. Sequenced here: blood, sampled from a patient who underwent chemoradiotherapy. This TCR was recovered from a human donor with HPV-associated anogenital cancer. CDR3 protein: CSAEAPRSYGYTF. The DNA for the CDR3 is TGCAGCGCGGAGGCTCCCAGAAGCTATGGCTACACCTTC. The entire variable domain, with the rest obtained from reference TRBV29-1 and TRBJ1-2, is as follows: SAVISQKPSRDICQRGTSLTIQCQVDSQVTMMFWYRQQPGQSLTLIATANQGSEATYESGFVIDKFPISRPNLTFSTLTVSNMSPEDSSIYLCSAEAPRSYGYTFGSGTRLTVV.